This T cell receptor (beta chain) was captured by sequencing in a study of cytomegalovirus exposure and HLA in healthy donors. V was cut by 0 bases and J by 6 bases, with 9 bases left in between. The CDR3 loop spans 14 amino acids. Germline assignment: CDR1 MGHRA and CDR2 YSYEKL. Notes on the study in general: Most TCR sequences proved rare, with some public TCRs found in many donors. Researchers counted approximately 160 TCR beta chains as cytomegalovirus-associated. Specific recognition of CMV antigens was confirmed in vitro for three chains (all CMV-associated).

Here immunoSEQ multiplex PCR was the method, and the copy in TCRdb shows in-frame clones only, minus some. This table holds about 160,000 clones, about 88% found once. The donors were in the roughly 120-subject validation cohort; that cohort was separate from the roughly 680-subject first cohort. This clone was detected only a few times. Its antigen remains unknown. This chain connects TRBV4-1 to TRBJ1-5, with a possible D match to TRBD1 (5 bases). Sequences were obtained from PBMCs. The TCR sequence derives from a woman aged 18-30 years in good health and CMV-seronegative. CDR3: CASSQDRGGQPQHF. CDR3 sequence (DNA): TGCGCCAGCAGCCAAGATCGGGGGGGTCAGCCCCAGCATTTT.